These T cell receptor beta chains were read from a single sample in a study of Ad26.COV2.S vaccination and SARS-CoV-2 variants. The assay was immunoSEQ multiplex PCR, and TCRdb's table has in-frame clones only and misses some. The table records about 350,000 clones, around 83% of them present only once. The input for sequencing was peripheral blood, taken in a trial of Ad26.COV2.S vaccine versus placebo. The origin of the receptors is a person between 18 and 59 years old who received the Ad26.COV2.S COVID-19 vaccine or a placebo. The CDR3 runs from the conserved cysteine through the conserved F or W. A D gene is named only where the DNA matches it firmly. Size is omitted from some rows. Given values are once, few, many or a class for expanded clones.

size,V,J,D,CDR3,DNA
.,TRBV5-4,TRBJ1-1,.,CASSLTSNTEAFF,TGTGCCAGCAGCTTGACCAGCAACACTGAAGCTTTCTTT
.,TRBV5-1,TRBJ1-1,TRBD1,CASSKGQINTEAFF,TGCGCCAGCAGCAAGGGACAGATCAACACTGAAGCTTTCTTT
once,TRBV7-6,TRBJ2-3,.,CASSLGRQLSGTDTQYF,TGTGCCAGCAGCTTAGGGAGACAGCTCTCTGGCACAGATACGCAGTATTTT
.,TRBV27,TRBJ2-7,TRBD2,CASSRGGSEQYF,TGTGCCAGCAGTCGGGGAGGGTCCGAGCAGTACTTC
.,TRBV11-3,TRBJ2-5,.,CASSFGTYETQYF,TGTGCCAGCTCCTTCGGGACTTACGAGACCCAGTACTTC
.,TRBV19,TRBJ2-3,.,CASSIVASPTDTQYF,TGTGCCAGTAGTATAGTGGCGTCCCCCACAGATACGCAGTATTTT
.,TRBV29-1,TRBJ2-1,.,CSVGRAAEQFF,TGCAGCGTTGGCAGGGCTGCTGAGCAGTTCTTC
.,TRBV5-4,TRBJ1-1,TRBD1,CASSLEGQGAVRRTEAFF,TGTGCCAGCAGCTTGGAGGGACAGGGGGCAGTTCGTAGAACTGAAGCTTTCTTT
.,TRBV7-8,TRBJ2-5,TRBD2,CASSPRTSGYQETQYF,TGTGCCAGCAGCCCACGGACTAGCGGGTACCAAGAGACCCAGTACTTC
.,TRBV3-1/TRBV3-2,TRBJ1-5,TRBD1,CASSQGTGGQPQHF,TGTGCCAGCAGCCAAGGGACAGGGGGTCAGCCCCAGCATTTT
.,TRBV4-2,TRBJ2-1,TRBD2,CASSQLAGASSYNEQFF,TGTGCCAGCAGCCAACTAGCGGGGGCGAGCTCCTACAATGAGCAGTTCTTC
.,TRBV6-5,TRBJ2-1,.,CASSYRGRFHYNEQFF,TGTGCCAGCAGTTACCGCGGGCGCTTTCACTACAATGAGCAGTTCTTC